The 31 T cell receptor beta chains below all came from one sample that was sequenced in a study of blood T cell repertoires in COVID-19. This table comes from immunoSEQ multiplex PCR, and its TCRdb copy is limited to in-frame clones, with some not included. The sample has roughly 350,000 clones, roughly 89% seen once. The sequenced sample consisted of peripheral blood. Source of these receptors: a woman between 18 and 30 years old who had recovered from COVID-19.

The chain carries TRBV5-1 and TRBJ2-5; a weak D match, TRBD1 (5 bases). Trimming shortened V by 0 bases and J by 4 bases, and 7 bases separated the two germline ends. The CDR3 has 13 residues. The germline gives CDR1 SGHRS, CDR2 YFSETQ. DNA for the CDR3: TGCGCCAGCAGCTTGGCCACAGGAGAGACCCAGTACTTC. Residues: CASSLATGETQYF. Full variable domain (missing parts from reference TRBV5-1 and TRBJ2-5): KAGVTQTPRYLIKTRGQQVTLSCSPISGHRSVSWYQQTPGQGLQFLFEYFSETQRNKGNFPGRFSGRQFSNSRSEMNVSTLELGDSALYLCASSLATGETQYFGPGTRLLVL.

The chain uses TRBV2 and TRBJ1-1; D remains unclear. The CDR3 runs to 13 residues. With 7 bases removed from V and 0 bases from J, the gap between germline ends came to 9 bases. The germline V gene encodes CDR1 SNHLY and CDR2 FYNNEI. The CDR3 reads CASNSVMNTEAFF. For the CDR3, the DNA is TGTGCCAGCAATTCTGTTATGAACACTGAAGCTTTCTTT. The entire variable domain, with the rest obtained from reference TRBV2 and TRBJ1-1, is as follows: EPEVTQTPSHQVTQMGQEVILRCVPISNHLYFYWYRQILGQKVEFLVSFYNNEISEKSEIFDDQFSVERPDGSNFTLKIRSTKLEDSAMYFCASNSVMNTEAFFGQGTRLTVV.

This chain joins TRBV4-2 and TRBJ2-5; TRBD2 might be the D (7 bases). Germline loops: CDR1 LGHNA, CDR2 YNFKEQ. This CDR3 contains 16 residues. Trimming shortened V by 0 bases and J by 3 bases, and 14 bases separated the two germline ends. The CDR3 DNA is TGTGCCAGCAGCCAAGAGGGGGCGGGAGTGGAAGAGACCCAGTACTTC. This sequence encodes CASSQEGAGVEETQYF.

V gene TRBV6-5 combines with J gene TRBJ2-5; weak D call: TRBD1 (5 bases). Germline values: CDR1 MNHEY, CDR2 SVGAGI. Trimming removed 0 bases at V and 5 bases at J, with 13 bases between. This CDR3 region has 15 residues. CDR3 sequence (DNA): TGTGCCAGCAGTTACTCGGGGCCGCCGGGCGAGACCCAGTACTTC. Translating it yields CASSYSGPPGETQYF.

This clone was observed a few times. This chain joins TRBV27 and TRBJ1-2; D not resolved. CDR1 and CDR2 (germline): MNHEY, SMNVEV (reference sequence). The ends were cut back, 2 bases at V and 6 bases at J, with 13 bases in the middle. This CDR3 has 14 residues. DNA for the CDR3: TGTGCCAGCAGTTTACGACTTCCAGTTGATGGCTACACCTTC. This sequence encodes CASSLRLPVDGYTF.

V gene TRBV19 combines with J gene TRBJ2-3; D gene unclear. The germline V gene has CDR1 LNHDA and CDR2 SQIVND (reference sequence). V gave up 6 bases and J gave up 5 bases, with 12 bases separating them. The CDR3 contains 13 residues. The CDR3, as DNA: TGTGCCAGTAGGGAGCGCGGCAGAGATACGCAGTATTTT. Encoded protein: CASRERGRDTQYF.

The chain is built from TRBV6-5 and TRBJ1-2; 9 bases align to TRBD1. The V gene end was trimmed by 2 bases and the J gene end by 7 bases; junction bases not matched to a gene: 8. CDR1 and CDR2 (germline): MNHEY, SVGAGI. The CDR3 covers 15 residues. The CDR3 is CASSYLGTGLSGYTF. The CDR3 nucleotides read TGTGCCAGCAGTTACCTCGGGACAGGGTTGAGTGGCTACACCTTC.

The gene calls are TRBV25-1 and TRBJ2-6, with D possibly matching TRBD1 (6 bases). Germline-derived CDR1 and CDR2 are MGHDK and SYGVNS. The V and J ends lost 6 bases and 1 base respectively, with 10 bases between them. This CDR3 is 15 amino acids long. CDR3 region: CASSATGSGANVLTF. DNA of the CDR3: TGTGCCAGCAGCGCAACAGGGTCTGGGGCCAACGTCCTGACTTTC.

The V gene is TRBV30, the J gene TRBJ1-2, with TRBD1 identical over 9 bases. The CDR3 is made up of 12 amino acids. The V gene's germline CDR1 is GTSNPN and CDR2 SVGIG (reference sequence). With V trimmed by 8 bases and J by 3 bases, 4 bases remained unmatched. This CDR3 is CAGQGTDYGYTF. CDR3 sequence (DNA): TGTGCCGGACAGGGGACGGACTATGGCTACACCTTC.

The rearrangement uses TRBV5-4 and TRBJ2-1; 8 nucleotides line up with TRBD1. The CDR3 runs 18 residues. After removal of 4 bases from V and 1 base from J, the junction contained 13 bases not matched to a gene. Looked up from germline, CDR1 is SGHNT and CDR2 is YYREEE (reference sequence). CDR3 in amino acids: CASSRLRTGRTSYNEQFF. CDR3 coding DNA: TGTGCCAGCAGCCGACTACGGACAGGGAGGACTTCCTACAATGAGCAGTTCTTC.

This clone has just a few counts. The chain is built from TRBV9 and TRBJ2-1; 8 bases map to TRBD2. The CDR3 has 16 amino acids. V was pared by 0 bases and J by 7 bases, with 9 bases of the junction left unmatched. Germline assignment: CDR1 SGDLS and CDR2 YYNGEE. CDR3 loop: CASSVGAGRALNEQFF. The CDR3 bases are TGTGCCAGCAGCGTAGGGGCCGGGAGGGCCTTGAATGAGCAGTTCTTC.

The gene calls are TRBV11-3 and TRBJ2-2; weak D call: TRBD2 (6 bases). In germline, CDR1 is SGHNT, CDR2 YENEEA. V dropped 3 bases and J dropped 5 bases, with 10 bases sitting between them. This CDR3 region has 14 residues. The CDR3 here is CASSLDYRTGELFF. The CDR3 nucleotides read TGTGCCAGCAGCTTGGACTACCGAACCGGGGAGCTGTTTTTT.

The chain combines TRBV21-1 with TRBJ2-7; TRBD1, the D gene given by the table, was not confirmed from the DNA. TRBV21-1 is annotated as a pseudogene. This CDR3 contains 13 residues. The chain's CDR3 is CARLDGAYYEQYV. The CDR3 DNA follows: TGTGCCAGATTAGATGGGGCCTACTACGAGCAGTACGTC.

The rearrangement links TRBV5-8 to TRBJ1-1; D might be TRBD1 (5 bases). The CDR3 runs 16 residues. The V and J ends lost 0 bases and 1 base respectively, with 13 bases between them. CDR1 is SGHTS, CDR2 YDEGEE, per germline. The CDR3 region has the DNA TGTGCCAGCAGCTTGGGCAGGGTATTGAGGAACACTGAAGCTTTCTTT. Translating it yields CASSLGRVLRNTEAFF.

The chain recombines TRBV9 with TRBJ2-3; the D gene is possibly TRBD2 (6 bases). The CDR3 extends over 13 amino acids. The V and J ends lost 5 bases and 0 bases respectively, with 7 bases between them. CDR1 and CDR2 (germline): SGDLS, YYNGEE. The DNA of the CDR3 is TGTGCCAGCAGAGCGGGTAGCACAGATACGCAGTATTTT. Translation: CASRAGSTDTQYF.

The chain uses TRBV4-3 and TRBJ2-1, with TRBD1 identical over 8 bases. CDR3 length: 20 amino acids. The germline V gene encodes CDR1 LGHNA and CDR2 YSLEER. J gave up 4 bases and V 3 bases, and 20 bases lay outside the gene matches. CDR3 sequence (DNA): TGCGCCAGCAGCCAGAGGACAGGGAACGCAGACGGACATAGATACAATGAGCAGTTCTTC. Amino acid sequence: CASSQRTGNADGHRYNEQFF.

This chain uses TRBV5-1 with TRBJ1-1; D is perhaps TRBD1 (6 bases). Germline lookup yields CDR1 SGHRS and CDR2 YFSETQ. V was pared by 1 base and J by 4 bases, with 11 bases between. CDR3 length: 14 residues. The CDR3 bases are TGCGCCAGCAGCTTGACAGGGATTGGCACTGAAGCTTTCTTT. As protein: CASSLTGIGTEAFF. The whole variable domain, remainder taken from reference TRBV5-1 and TRBJ1-1, is KAGVTQTPRYLIKTRGQQVTLSCSPISGHRSVSWYQQTPGQGLQFLFEYFSETQRNKGNFPGRFSGRQFSNSRSEMNVSTLELGDSALYLCASSLTGIGTEAFFGQGTRLTVV.

This clone has a single count. The chain joins TRBV21-1 to TRBJ2-2; no check of the table's D call, TRBD2, against the DNA was made. TRBV21-1 is described as a pseudogene. This CDR3 region has 17 residues. The CDR3: CASSYVLAGVGTGELFF. The CDR3 coding sequence is TGTGCCAGCAGCTACGTCTTAGCGGGAGTTGGTACCGGGGAGCTGTTTTTT.

The chain carries TRBV6-2 or TRBV6-3 and TRBJ1-1, with D hard to call. Germline V gene lookup returns CDR1 MNHEY and CDR2 SVGEGT. Trimming pared 2 bases from V and 3 bases from J, leaving 10 bases between. The CDR3 length is 14 residues. The CDR3 reads CASSYANLHTEAFF. CDR3 DNA sequence: TGTGCCAGCAGTTACGCTAACCTCCACACTGAAGCTTTCTTT.

This clone was seen many times. V usage is TRBV6-2 or TRBV6-3 and J usage is TRBJ2-2; 10 bases fit TRBD1. This CDR3 comprises 15 residues. In germline, CDR1 is MNHEY, CDR2 SVGEGT. V gave up 5 bases and J gave up 3 bases; unmatched junction bases: 3. This CDR3 is CASSDRGRDTGELFF. CDR3 sequence (DNA): TGTGCCAGCAGTGACAGGGGGCGCGACACCGGGGAGCTGTTTTTT.

V is TRBV18 and J is TRBJ2-4, with 10 bases aligning to TRBD2. Germline loops: CDR1 KGHSH, CDR2 LQKENI. The CDR3 extends over 15 amino acids. J lost 8 bases, V lost 3 bases, and 7 bases had no gene match. The CDR3 bases are TGTGCCAGCTCACCTTCTAGCGGGAGCGGGGACATTCAGTACTTC. Translation: CASSPSSGSGDIQYF. The full variable domain, in which reference TRBV18 and TRBJ2-4 provide the parts outside the CDR3, is NAGVMQNPRHLVRRRGQEARLRCSPMKGHSHVYWYRQLPEEGLKFMVYLQKENIIDESGMPKERFSAEFPKEGPSILRIQQVVRGDSAAYFCASSPSSGSGDIQYFGAGTRLSVL.

This clone was recorded a few times. The chain joins TRBV19 to TRBJ1-2; a possible D gene is TRBD1 (6 bases). V lost 8 bases to trimming and J lost 3 bases, with 10 bases between them. CDR1 and CDR2 from the germline V gene are LNHDA and SQIVND (reference sequence). This CDR3 contains 12 residues. The CDR3 sequence is CASADSYYGYTF. CDR3 in DNA: TGTGCCAGTGCGGACAGCTACTATGGCTACACCTTC. Based on the CDR3 plus reference TRBV19 and TRBJ1-2, the full variable domain is DGGITQSPKYLFRKEGQNVTLSCEQNLNHDAMYWYRQDPGQGLRLIYYSQIVNDFQKGDIAEGYSVSREKKESFPLTVTSAQKNPTAFYLCASADSYYGYTFGSGTRLTVV.

The gene calls are TRBV7-9 and TRBJ1-1, with TRBD1 identical over 12 bases. Germline-derived CDR1 and CDR2 are SEHNR and FQNEAQ (reference sequence). The CDR3 consists of 14 residues. V lost 4 bases and J lost 4; bases outside the gene matches: 1. The DNA of the CDR3 is TGTGCCAGCAGCTGGGACAGGGGGCGCACTGAAGCTTTCTTT. Translated, it gives CASSWDRGRTEAFF. The complete variable domain, with remaining parts taken from reference TRBV7-9 and TRBJ1-1, reads DTGVSQNPRHKITKRGQNVTFRCDPISEHNRLYWYRQTLGQGPEFLTYFQNEAQLEKSRLLSDRFSAERPKGSFSTLEIQRTEQGDSAMYLCASSWDRGRTEAFFGQGTRLTVV.

The V and J genes are TRBV5-1 and TRBJ2-1; the match to TRBD2 covers 10 bases. Germline CDR1 reads SGHRS; CDR2 reads YFSETQ. J lost 10 bases, V lost 1 base, and 11 bases had no gene match. The CDR3 length is 16 residues. The CDR3 DNA follows: TGCGCCAGCAGCTTGCAAGGGCTAGCGGGAGCTGGGGAGCAGTTCTTC. Protein: CASSLQGLAGAGEQFF.

The chain uses TRBV6-1 and TRBJ2-1; 9 bases are a match to TRBD2. The trim removed 2 bases at V and 4 bases at J, leaving 6 bases unmatched. Per germline, CDR1 MNHNS and CDR2 SASEGT. This CDR3 has 16 amino acids. Here the CDR3 reads CASSEFRTSEYNEQFF. In DNA form, the CDR3 reads TGTGCCAGCAGTGAATTCAGGACTAGCGAGTACAATGAGCAGTTCTTC.

This clone was detected only a few times. The V and J genes are TRBV6-2 or TRBV6-3 and TRBJ2-2; D call uncertain. The CDR3 totals 14 residues. Germline values: CDR1 MNHEY, CDR2 SVGEGT. V lost 6 bases and J 3 bases, leaving 11 bases between the germline ends. CDR3 amino acids: CASSHGGYTGELFF. In nucleotides, the CDR3 is TGTGCCAGCAGCCACGGCGGCTACACCGGGGAGCTGTTTTTT.

This clone was detected only once. The rearrangement uses TRBV4-3 and TRBJ2-3, with D perhaps TRBD1 (5 bases). Trimming left V 0 bases short and J 2 bases short, with 18 bases between. Germline CDR1 is LGHNA and CDR2 is YSLEER. The CDR3 runs 18 residues. The DNA for the CDR3 is TGCGCCAGCAGCCAAGATTACAGGTTAGGTGTGGACACAGATACGCAGTATTTT. Translated: CASSQDYRLGVDTDTQYF.

The chain carries TRBV27 and TRBJ1-1, with 8 bases identical to TRBD1. J gave up 10 bases and V 3 bases, and 4 bases lay outside the gene matches. The CDR3 contains 12 residues. Germline V gives CDR1 MNHEY, CDR2 SMNVEV (reference sequence). The CDR3 protein is CASSFSRGRAFF. The CDR3 nucleotides read TGTGCCAGCAGTTTTAGCAGGGGGCGAGCTTTCTTT.

The chain has TRBV5-1 and TRBJ2-3, with 8 bases matching TRBD2. The length of the CDR3 is 15 residues. Germline CDR1 SGHRS, CDR2 YFSETQ. Trimming removed 0 bases from V and 2 bases from J; junction bases left unmatched: 2. CDR3 DNA sequence: TGCGCCAGCAGCTTGGGCGGGAGGCTCACAGATACGCAGTATTTT. Translated: CASSLGGRLTDTQYF.

The gene calls are TRBV5-6 and TRBJ1-2; weak D call: TRBD1 (5 bases). Germline lookup yields CDR1 SGHDT and CDR2 YYEEEE. This CDR3 contains 14 residues. The V end lost 4 bases, the J end lost 2 bases, and 12 bases lay between the germline ends. The CDR3 DNA reads as TGTGCCAGCAGCCCTAGGGCAGGGAACTATGGCTACACCTTC. Its translation is CASSPRAGNYGYTF.

This chain uses TRBV9 with TRBJ2-3; 10 bases fit TRBD2. The germline gives CDR1 SGDLS, CDR2 YYNGEE. V shed 2 bases and J 2 bases; nucleotides not matched to a gene: 5. The CDR3 loop spans 16 amino acids. The CDR3 reads CASSVRTSGNTDTQYF. The CDR3 DNA follows: TGTGCCAGCAGCGTCCGGACTAGCGGAAACACAGATACGCAGTATTTT.